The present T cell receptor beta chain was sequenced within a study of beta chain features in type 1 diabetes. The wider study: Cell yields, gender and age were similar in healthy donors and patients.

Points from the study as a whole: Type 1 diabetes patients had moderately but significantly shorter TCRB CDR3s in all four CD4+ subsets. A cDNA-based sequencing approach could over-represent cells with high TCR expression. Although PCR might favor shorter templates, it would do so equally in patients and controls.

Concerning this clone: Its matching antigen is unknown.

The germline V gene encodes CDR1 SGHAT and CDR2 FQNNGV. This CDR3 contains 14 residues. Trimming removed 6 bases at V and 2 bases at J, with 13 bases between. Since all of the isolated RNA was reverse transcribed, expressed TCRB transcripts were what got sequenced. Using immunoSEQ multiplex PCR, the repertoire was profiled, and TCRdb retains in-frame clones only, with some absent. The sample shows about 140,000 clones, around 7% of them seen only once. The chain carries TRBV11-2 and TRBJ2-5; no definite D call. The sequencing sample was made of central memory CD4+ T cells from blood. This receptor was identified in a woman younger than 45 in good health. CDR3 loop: CASRVAEWQETQYF. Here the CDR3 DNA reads TGTGCCAGCAGGGTGGCTGAATGGCAAGAGACCCAGTACTTC.